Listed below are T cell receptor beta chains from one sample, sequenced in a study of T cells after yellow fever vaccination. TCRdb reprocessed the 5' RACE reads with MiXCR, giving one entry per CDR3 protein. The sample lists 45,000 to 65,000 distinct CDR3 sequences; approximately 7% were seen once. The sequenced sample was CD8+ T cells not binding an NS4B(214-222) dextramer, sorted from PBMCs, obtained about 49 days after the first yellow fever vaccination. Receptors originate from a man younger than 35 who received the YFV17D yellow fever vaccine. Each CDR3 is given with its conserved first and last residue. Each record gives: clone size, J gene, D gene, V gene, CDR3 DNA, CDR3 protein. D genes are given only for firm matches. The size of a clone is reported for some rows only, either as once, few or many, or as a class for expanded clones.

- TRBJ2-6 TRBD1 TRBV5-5 TGTGCCAGCAGCTGGACAGGGGAGTCCCTCCTGGCCAACGTCCTGACTTTC CASSWTGESLLANVLTF
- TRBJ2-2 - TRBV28 TGTGTCAGCAGTGAGCCGGAGGTGGGACCAAACACCGGGGAGCTGTTTTTT CVSSEPEVGPNTGELFF
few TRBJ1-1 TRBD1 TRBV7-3 TGTGCCAGCAGCCCCTCGACAGGGGTGAACACTGAAGCTTTCTTT CASSPSTGVNTEAFF
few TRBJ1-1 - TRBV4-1 TGCGCCAGCAGCCAAGGGGGCCGAAATGAAGCTTTCTTT CASSQGGRNEAFF
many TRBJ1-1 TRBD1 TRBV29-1 TGCAGCGTTGATACAGGGGAGGACACTGAAGCTTTCTTT CSVDTGEDTEAFF
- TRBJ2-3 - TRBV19 TGTGCCAGTAGTCCCCTAGACTCCACAGATACGCAGTATTTT CASSPLDSTDTQYF
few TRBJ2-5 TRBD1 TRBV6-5 TGTGCCAGCAGTTTCGGACAGGAAGAAGAGACCCAGTACTTC CASSFGQEEETQYF
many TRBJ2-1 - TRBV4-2 TGTGCCAGCAGCCAAGGTACAGGGGACTCTTACAATGAGCAGTTCTTC CASSQGTGDSYNEQFF
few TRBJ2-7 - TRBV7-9 TGTGCCAGCAGCCCCGGAAGGGGCCCGCTCTACGAGCAGTACTTC CASSPGRGPLYEQYF
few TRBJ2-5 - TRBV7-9 TGTGCCAGCAGCCCAAGCGGTTGGGACCAAGAGACCCAGTACTTC CASSPSGWDQETQYF
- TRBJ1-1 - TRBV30 TGTGCCTGGGGTAAGAACACTGAAGCTTTCTTT CAWGKNTEAFF
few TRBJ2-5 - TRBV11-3 TGTGCCAGCAGCACTACCGTTACGGGCCGAGAGACCCAGTACTTC CASSTTVTGRETQYF
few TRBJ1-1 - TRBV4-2 TGTGCCAGCAGCTTACTCGACAGCTTGAACACTGAAGCTTTCTTT CASSLLDSLNTEAFF
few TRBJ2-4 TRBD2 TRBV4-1 TGCGCCAGCAGCCAGGTAGCGGGGGTGCTAGCCAAAAACATTCAGTACTTC CASSQVAGVLAKNIQYF
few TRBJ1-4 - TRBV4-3 TGCGCCAGCAGCCAAGCGGGCCGGGTTGGTGAAAAACTGTTTTTT CASSQAGRVGEKLFF
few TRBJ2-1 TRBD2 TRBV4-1 TGCGCCAGCAGCCCCGAGGGTTACGGGGGGTTTATCAATGAGCAGTTCTTC CASSPEGYGGFINEQFF
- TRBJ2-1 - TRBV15 TGTGCCACCAGCAGCCGCGTGGGGAATGAGCAGTTCTTC CATSSRVGNEQFF
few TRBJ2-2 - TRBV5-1 TGCGCCAGCAGCTACAAGGGGATTTTGGACAGATCGAACACCGGGGAGCTGTTTTTT CASSYKGILDRSNTGELFF
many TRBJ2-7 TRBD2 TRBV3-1 TGTGCCAGCAGCCAAATTCTAGCGGGGAACGAGCAGTACTTC CASSQILAGNEQYF
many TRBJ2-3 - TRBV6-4 TGTGCCAGCAGTCTGACGGCGGGGAGCACAGATACGCAGTATTTT CASSLTAGSTDTQYF
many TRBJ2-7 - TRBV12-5 TGTGCTAGTGGTTTGGACGGATACGAGCAGTACTTC CASGLDGYEQYF
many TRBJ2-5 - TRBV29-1 TGCAGCGTTGCGCCCCAGACCCAGTACTTC CSVAPQTQYF
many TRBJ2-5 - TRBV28 TGTGCCAGCAGTACCAAAGGGGGCCAAGAGACCCAGTACTTC CASSTKGGQETQYF
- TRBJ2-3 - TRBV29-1 TGCAGCGTTGAAGTGGCTGATCTAGGTCCAGATACGCAGTATTTT CSVEVADLGPDTQYF
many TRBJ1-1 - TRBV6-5 TGTGCCAGCAGTTACGGCGCAGGAGTTACTGAAGCTTTCTTT CASSYGAGVTEAFF
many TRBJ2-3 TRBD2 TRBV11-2 TGTGCCAGCAGCGAAGAGCCCCCCACTAGCGGGGGGAACACAGATACGCAGTATTTT CASSEEPPTSGGNTDTQYF
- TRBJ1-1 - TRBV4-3 TGCGCCAGCAGCCAAGTGGGTCGAGAGGCGAACACTGAAGCTTTCTTT CASSQVGREANTEAFF
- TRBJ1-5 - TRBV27 TGTGCCAGCAGTTTCGCGTATAGCAATCAGCCCCAGCATTTT CASSFAYSNQPQHF
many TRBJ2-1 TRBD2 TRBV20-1 TGCAGTGCTAGACGATCCCGGACTAGCGGGGGCCGGGAGCAGTTCTTC CSARRSRTSGGREQFF
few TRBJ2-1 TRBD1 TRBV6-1 TGTGCCAGCAGGATCGTCGGGACAGACTACAATGAGCAGTTCTTC CASRIVGTDYNEQFF
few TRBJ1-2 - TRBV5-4 TGTGCCAGCAGTGATGGTTTGGACGAAAAGAAAAACTATGGCTACACCTTC CASSDGLDEKKNYGYTF
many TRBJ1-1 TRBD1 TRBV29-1 TGCAGCACCATGGGGGGACAGGGCGAAGCTTTCTTT CSTMGGQGEAFF
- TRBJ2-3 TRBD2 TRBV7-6 TGTGCCAGCAGCTTCGGGGGGGGGCCAGGGGATACGCAGTATTTT CASSFGGGPGDTQYF
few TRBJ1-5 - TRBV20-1 TGCAGTGCTACCCCGGGACAGCCCCAGCATTTT CSATPGQPQHF
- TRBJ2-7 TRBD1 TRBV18 TGTGCCAGCTCACAGACCATACGACAGGGGAAATACGAGCAGTACTTC CASSQTIRQGKYEQYF
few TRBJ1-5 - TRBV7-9 TGTGCCAGCAGCTTAGGGGGGCCCAATCAGCCCCAGCATTTT CASSLGGPNQPQHF
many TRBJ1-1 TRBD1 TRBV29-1 TGCAGCGTAAAACAGGGGCTATTCATGAACACTGAAGCTTTCTTT CSVKQGLFMNTEAFF
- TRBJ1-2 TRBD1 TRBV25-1 TGTGCCAGCAGGCAGACCGGGACAGGGGGCCATGGCTACACCTTC CASRQTGTGGHGYTF
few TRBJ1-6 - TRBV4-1 TGCGCCAGCAGCCAAACGTCGGCGGGGTGGTCCTATAATTCACCCCTCCACTTT CASSQTSAGWSYNSPLHF
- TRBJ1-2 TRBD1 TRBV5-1 TGCGCCAGCAGCCCCGGGACAGGTGGTGGCTATGGCTACACCTTC CASSPGTGGGYGYTF
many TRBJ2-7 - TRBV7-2 TGTGCCAGCAGCTTATGGACTCCCTACGAGCAGTACTTC CASSLWTPYEQYF
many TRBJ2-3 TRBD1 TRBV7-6 TGTGCCAGCAGCTTCCTGACAGGGCCTAGCACAGATACGCAGTATTTT CASSFLTGPSTDTQYF
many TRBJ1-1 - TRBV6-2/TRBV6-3 TGTGCCAGCAGGAGAATGAACACTGAAGCTTTCTTT CASRRMNTEAFF
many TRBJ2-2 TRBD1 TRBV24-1 TGTGCCACCGGGACAGGGGACACCGGGGAGCTGTTTTTT CATGTGDTGELFF
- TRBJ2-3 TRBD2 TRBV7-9 TGTGCCAGCAGCTTTAGGCGGACTAGCGGGGGCACAGATACGCAGTATTTT CASSFRRTSGGTDTQYF
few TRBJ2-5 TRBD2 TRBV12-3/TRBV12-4 TGTGCCAGCAGTGGCGGGACTAGCGGTCACCAAGAGACCCAGTACTTC CASSGGTSGHQETQYF
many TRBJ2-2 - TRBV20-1 TGCAGTGCTAGGGGAGGGGGACTGAACACCGGGGAGCTGTTTTTT CSARGGGLNTGELFF
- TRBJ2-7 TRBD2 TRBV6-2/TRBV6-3 TGTGCCAGCAGTTACGGGGCGGGCAGGGACTACTACGAGCAGTACTTC CASSYGAGRDYYEQYF